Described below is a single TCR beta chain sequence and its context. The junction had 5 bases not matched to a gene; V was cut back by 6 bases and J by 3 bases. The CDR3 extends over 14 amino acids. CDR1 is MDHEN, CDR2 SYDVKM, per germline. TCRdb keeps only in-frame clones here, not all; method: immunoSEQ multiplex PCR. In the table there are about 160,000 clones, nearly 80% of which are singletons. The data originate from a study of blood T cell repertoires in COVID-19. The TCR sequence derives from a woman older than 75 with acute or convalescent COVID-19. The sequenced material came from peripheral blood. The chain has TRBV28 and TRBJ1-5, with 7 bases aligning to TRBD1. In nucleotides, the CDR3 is TGTGCCAGCAGGGACAGGCGCAACAATCAGCCCCAGCATTTT. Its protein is CASRDRRNNQPQHF.